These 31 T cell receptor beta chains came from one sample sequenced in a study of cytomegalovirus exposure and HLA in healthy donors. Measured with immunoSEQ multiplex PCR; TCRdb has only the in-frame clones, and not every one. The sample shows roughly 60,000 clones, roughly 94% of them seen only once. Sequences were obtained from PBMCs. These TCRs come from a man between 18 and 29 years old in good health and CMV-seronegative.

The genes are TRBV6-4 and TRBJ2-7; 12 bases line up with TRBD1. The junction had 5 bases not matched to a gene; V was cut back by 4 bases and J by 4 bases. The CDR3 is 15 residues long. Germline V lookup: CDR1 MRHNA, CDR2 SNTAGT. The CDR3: CASSVGQGAGYEQYF. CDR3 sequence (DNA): TGTGCCAGCAGTGTGGGACAGGGGGCTGGGTACGAGCAGTACTTC.

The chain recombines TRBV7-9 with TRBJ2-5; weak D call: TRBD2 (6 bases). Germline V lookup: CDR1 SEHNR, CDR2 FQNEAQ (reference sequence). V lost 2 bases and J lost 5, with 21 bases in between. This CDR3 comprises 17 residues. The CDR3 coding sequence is TGTGCCAGCAGCTTACGCCTGGGGTGGGGGGTTGGCGAGACCCAGTACTTC. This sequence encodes CASSLRLGWGVGETQYF.

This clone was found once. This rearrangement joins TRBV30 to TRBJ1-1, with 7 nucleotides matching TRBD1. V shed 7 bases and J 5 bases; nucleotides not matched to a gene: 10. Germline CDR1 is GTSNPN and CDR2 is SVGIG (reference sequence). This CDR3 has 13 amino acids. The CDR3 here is CAFQTGAGTEAFF. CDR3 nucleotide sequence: TGTGCCTTTCAAACAGGGGCTGGGACTGAAGCTTTCTTT.

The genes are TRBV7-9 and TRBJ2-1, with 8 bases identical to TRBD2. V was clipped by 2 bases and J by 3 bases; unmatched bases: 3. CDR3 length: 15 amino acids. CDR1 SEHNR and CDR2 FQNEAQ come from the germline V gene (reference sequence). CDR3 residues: CASSLSGSYYNEQFF. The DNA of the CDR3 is TGTGCCAGCAGCTTAAGCGGGAGTTACTACAATGAGCAGTTCTTC.

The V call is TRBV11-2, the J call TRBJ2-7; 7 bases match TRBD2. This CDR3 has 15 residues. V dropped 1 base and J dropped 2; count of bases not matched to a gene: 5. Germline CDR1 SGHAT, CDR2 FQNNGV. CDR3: CASSLVGGSTYEQYF. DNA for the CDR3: TGTGCCAGCAGCTTAGTGGGAGGGTCGACCTACGAGCAGTACTTC.

CDR3 coding DNA: TGTGCCAGCAGCTTACTAGCGGGAGCTAATGAGCAGTTCTTC. It yields the protein CASSLLAGANEQFF. The chain combines TRBV11-2 with TRBJ2-1; 10 bases are shared with TRBD2. Per germline, CDR1 SGHAT and CDR2 FQNNGV. The CDR3 is 14 residues long. The junction had 2 bases not matched to a gene; V was cut back by 2 bases and J by 7 bases.

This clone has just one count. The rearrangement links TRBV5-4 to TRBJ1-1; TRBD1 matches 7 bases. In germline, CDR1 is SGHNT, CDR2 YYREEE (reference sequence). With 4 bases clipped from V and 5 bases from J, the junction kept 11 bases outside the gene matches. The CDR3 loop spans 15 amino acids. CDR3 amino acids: CASSPLKHRGTEAFF. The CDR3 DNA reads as TGTGCCAGCAGCCCCTTAAAGCACAGGGGAACTGAAGCTTTCTTT.

For the CDR3, the DNA is TGCGCCAGCAGCCAAGATCATGGGCTGTACTACGAGCAGTACTTC. It codes for CASSQDHGLYYEQYF. V and J are TRBV4-1 and TRBJ2-7; D call uncertain. V lost 0 bases to trimming and J lost 3 bases, with 12 bases between them. The germline V gene has CDR1 MGHRA and CDR2 YSYEKL. The CDR3 extends over 15 amino acids.

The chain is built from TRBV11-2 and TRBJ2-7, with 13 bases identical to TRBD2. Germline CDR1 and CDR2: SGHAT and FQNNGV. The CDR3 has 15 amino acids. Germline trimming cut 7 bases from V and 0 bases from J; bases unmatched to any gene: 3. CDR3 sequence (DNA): TGTGCCAGCACCGGACTAGCGGGAGACTCCTACGAGCAGTACTTC. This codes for CASTGLAGDSYEQYF.

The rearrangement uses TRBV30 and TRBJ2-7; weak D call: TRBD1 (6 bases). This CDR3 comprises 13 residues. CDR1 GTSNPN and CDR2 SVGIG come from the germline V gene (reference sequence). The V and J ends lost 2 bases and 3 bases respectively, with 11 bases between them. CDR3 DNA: TGTGCCTGGAGTCACACAGGGATCTACGAGCAGTACTTC. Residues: CAWSHTGIYEQYF.

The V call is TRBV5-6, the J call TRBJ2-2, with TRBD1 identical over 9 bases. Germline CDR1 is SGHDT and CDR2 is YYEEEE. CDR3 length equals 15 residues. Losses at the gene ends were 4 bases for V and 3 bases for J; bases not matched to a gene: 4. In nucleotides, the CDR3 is TGTGCCAGCAGCAGCACAGGGGGCGACACCGGGGAGCTGTTTTTT. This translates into CASSSTGGDTGELFF.

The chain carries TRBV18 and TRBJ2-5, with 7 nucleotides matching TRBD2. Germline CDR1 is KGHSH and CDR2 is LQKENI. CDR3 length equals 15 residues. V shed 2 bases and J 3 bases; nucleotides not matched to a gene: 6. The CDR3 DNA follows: TGTGCCAGCTCACCATTGAGCGGGATAAAAGAGACCCAGTACTTC. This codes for CASSPLSGIKETQYF.

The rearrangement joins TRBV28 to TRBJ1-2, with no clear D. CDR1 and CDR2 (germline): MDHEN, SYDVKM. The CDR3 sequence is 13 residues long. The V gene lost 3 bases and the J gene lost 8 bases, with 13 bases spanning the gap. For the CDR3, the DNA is TGTGCCAGCAGTTTGGGCAGCCGACCAGGCTACACCTTC. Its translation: CASSLGSRPGYTF.

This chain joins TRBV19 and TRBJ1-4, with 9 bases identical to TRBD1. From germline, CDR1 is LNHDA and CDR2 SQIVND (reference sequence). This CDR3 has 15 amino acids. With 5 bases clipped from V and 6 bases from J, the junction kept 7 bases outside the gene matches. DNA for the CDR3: TGTGCCAGTAGTCTCCGACAGGGGGAGGATGAAAAACTGTTTTTT. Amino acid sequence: CASSLRQGEDEKLFF.

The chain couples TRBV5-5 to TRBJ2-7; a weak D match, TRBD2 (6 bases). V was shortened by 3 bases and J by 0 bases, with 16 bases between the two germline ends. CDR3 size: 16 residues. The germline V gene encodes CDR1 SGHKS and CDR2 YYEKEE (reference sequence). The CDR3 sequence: CASSWGSGDSSYEQYF. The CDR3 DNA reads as TGTGCCAGCAGCTGGGGGTCGGGGGATAGCTCCTACGAGCAGTACTTC.

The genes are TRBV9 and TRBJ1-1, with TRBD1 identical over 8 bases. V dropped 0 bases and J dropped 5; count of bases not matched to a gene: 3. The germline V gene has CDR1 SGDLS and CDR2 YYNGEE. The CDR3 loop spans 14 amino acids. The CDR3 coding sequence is TGTGCCAGCAGCGTAGGACAGGGGTGGACTGAAGCTTTCTTT. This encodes CASSVGQGWTEAFF.

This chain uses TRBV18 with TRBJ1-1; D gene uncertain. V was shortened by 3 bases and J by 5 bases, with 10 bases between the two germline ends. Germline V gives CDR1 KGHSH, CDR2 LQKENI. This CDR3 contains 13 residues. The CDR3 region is CASSPLSQTEAFF. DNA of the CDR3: TGTGCCAGCTCACCTCTCTCCCAGACTGAAGCTTTCTTT.

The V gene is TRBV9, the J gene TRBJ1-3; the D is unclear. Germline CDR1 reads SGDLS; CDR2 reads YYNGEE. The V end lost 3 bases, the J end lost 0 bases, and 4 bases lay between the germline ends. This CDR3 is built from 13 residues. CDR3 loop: CASSANSGNTIYF. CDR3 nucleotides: TGTGCCAGCAGCGCAAACTCTGGAAACACCATATATTTT.

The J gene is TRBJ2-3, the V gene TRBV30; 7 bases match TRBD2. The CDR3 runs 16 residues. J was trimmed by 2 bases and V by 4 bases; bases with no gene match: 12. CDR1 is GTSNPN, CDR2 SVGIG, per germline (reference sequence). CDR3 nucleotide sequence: TGTGCCTGGAAAGCCGGGCTAGCGGCACCCACAGATACGCAGTATTTT. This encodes CAWKAGLAAPTDTQYF. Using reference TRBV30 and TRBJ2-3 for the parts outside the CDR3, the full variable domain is SQTIHQWPATLVQPVGSPLSLECTVEGTSNPNLYWYRQAAGRGLQLLFYSVGIGQISSEVPQNLSASRPQDRQFILSSKKLLLSDSGFYLCAWKAGLAAPTDTQYFGPGTRLTVL.

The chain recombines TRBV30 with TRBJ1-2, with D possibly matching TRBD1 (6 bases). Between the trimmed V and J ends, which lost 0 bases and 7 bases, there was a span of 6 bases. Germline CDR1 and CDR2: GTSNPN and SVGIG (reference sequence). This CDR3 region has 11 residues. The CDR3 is CAWSVQGGYTF. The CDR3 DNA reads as TGTGCCTGGAGTGTACAGGGTGGCTACACCTTC. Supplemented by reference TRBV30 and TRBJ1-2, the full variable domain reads SQTIHQWPATLVQPVGSPLSLECTVEGTSNPNLYWYRQAAGRGLQLLFYSVGIGQISSEVPQNLSASRPQDRQFILSSKKLLLSDSGFYLCAWSVQGGYTFGSGTRLTVV.

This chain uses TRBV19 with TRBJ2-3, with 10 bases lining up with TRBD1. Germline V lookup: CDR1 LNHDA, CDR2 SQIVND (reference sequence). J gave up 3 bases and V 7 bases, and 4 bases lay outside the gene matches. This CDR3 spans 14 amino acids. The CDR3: CASTTGGGTDTQYF. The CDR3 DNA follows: TGTGCCAGTACGACAGGGGGCGGGACAGATACGCAGTATTTT.

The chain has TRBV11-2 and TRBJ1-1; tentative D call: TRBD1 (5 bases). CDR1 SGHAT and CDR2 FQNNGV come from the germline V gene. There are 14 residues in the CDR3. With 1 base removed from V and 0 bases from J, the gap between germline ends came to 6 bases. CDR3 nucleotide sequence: TGTGCCAGCAGCTTAGGGACACTGAACACTGAAGCTTTCTTT. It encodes CASSLGTLNTEAFF.

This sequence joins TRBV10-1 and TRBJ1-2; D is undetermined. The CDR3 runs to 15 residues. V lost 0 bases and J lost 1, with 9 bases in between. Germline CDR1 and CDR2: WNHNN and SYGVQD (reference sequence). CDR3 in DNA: TGCGCCAGCAGTGAGTCGTCCCGCTATAACTATGGCTACACCTTC. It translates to CASSESSRYNYGYTF.

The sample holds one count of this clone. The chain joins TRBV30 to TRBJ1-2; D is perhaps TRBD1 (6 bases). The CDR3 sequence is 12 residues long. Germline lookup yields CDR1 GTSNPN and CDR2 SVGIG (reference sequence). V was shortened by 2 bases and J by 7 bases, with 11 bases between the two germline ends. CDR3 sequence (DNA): TGTGCCTGGAGTACAGGGCGGGTTGGCTACACCTTC. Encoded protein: CAWSTGRVGYTF. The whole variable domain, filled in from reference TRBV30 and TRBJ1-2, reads SQTIHQWPATLVQPVGSPLSLECTVEGTSNPNLYWYRQAAGRGLQLLFYSVGIGQISSEVPQNLSASRPQDRQFILSSKKLLLSDSGFYLCAWSTGRVGYTFGSGTRLTVV.

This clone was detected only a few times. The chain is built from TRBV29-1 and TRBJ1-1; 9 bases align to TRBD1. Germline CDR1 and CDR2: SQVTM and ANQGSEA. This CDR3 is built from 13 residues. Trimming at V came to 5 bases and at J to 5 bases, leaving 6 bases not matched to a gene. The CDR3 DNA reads TGCAGCGTTCACAGGGGGCCCGAGACTGAAGCTTTCTTT. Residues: CSVHRGPETEAFF.

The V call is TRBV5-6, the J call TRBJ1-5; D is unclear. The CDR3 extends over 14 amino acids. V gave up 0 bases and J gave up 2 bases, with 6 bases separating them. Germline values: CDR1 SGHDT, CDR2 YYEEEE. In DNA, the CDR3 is TGTGCCAGCAGCTTGGGAAGCGGCAATCAGCCCCAGCATTTT. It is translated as CASSLGSGNQPQHF.

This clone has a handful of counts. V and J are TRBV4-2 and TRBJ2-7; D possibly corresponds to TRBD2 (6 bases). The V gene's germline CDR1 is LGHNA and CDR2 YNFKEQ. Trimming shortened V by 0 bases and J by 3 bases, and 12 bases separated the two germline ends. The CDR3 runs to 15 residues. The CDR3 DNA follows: TGTGCCAGCAGCCAAGATGTCTCCGGGGGCTACGAGCAGTACTTC. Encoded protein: CASSQDVSGGYEQYF.

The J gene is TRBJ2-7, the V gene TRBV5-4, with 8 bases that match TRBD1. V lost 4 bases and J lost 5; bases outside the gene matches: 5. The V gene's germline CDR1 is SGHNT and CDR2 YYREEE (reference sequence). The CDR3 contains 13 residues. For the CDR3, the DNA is TGTGCCAGCAGCCTGCGGGACAGGAACGAGCAGTACTTC. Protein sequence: CASSLRDRNEQYF.

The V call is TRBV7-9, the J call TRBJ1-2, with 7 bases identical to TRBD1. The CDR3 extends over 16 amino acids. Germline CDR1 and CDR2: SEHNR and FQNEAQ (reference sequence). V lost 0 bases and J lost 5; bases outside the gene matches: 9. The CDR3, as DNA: TGTGCCAGCAGCTTAGCGTTCCACGGGACAGCTTATGGCTACACCTTC. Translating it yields CASSLAFHGTAYGYTF.

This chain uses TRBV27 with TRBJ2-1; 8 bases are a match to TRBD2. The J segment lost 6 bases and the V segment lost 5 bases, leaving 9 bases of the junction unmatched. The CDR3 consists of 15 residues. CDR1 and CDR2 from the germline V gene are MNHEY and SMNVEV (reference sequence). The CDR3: CASSPAPGLVNEQFF. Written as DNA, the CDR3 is TGTGCCAGCAGTCCCGCCCCGGGACTAGTCAATGAGCAGTTCTTC.

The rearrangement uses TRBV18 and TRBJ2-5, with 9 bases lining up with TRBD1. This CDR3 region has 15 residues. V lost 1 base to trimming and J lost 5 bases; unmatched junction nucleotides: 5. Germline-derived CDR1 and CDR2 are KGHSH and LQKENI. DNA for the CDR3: TGTGCCAGCTCACCACGGACAGGGGAGGCGGAGACCCAGTACTTC. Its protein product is CASSPRTGEAETQYF.